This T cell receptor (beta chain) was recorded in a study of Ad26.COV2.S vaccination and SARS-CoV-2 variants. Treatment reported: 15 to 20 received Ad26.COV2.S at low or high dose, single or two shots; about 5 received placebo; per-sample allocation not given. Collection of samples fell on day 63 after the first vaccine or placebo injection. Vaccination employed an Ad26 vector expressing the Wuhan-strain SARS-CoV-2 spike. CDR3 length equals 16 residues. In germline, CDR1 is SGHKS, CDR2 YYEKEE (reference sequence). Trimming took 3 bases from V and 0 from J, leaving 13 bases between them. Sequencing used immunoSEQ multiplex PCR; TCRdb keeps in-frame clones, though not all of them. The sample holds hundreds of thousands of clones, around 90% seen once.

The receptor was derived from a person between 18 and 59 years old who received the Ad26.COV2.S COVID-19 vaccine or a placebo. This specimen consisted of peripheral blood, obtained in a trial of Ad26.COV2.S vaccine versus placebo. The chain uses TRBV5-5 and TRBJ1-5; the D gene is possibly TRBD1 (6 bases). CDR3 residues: CASSWGPVYSNQPQHF. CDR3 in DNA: TGTGCCAGCAGCTGGGGGCCAGTCTATAGCAATCAGCCCCAGCATTTT.